One and the same sample provided the 6 T cell receptor beta chains below, sequenced in a study of cytotoxic CD8 clonotypes in ibrutinib-treated CLL. The assay was immunoSEQ multiplex PCR, and TCRdb's table has in-frame clones only and misses some. The sample lists 300,000 to 350,000 clones, almost 80% occurring once. The material was PBMCs, obtained before ibrutinib treatment. Receptor source: a human donor with chronic lymphocytic leukemia.

The chain uses TRBV7-9 and TRBJ2-3; TRBD1 matches 10 bases. With V trimmed by 0 bases and J by 13 bases, 10 bases remained unmatched. Germline V gives CDR1 SEHNR, CDR2 FQNEAQ (reference sequence). The CDR3 has 15 residues. For the CDR3, the DNA is TGTGCCAGCAGCTTAGCTGGGACAGGGGCAATGGGGGAGTATTTT. It codes for CASSLAGTGAMGEYF.

V and J are TRBV13 and TRBJ2-3, with D unresolved. Germline V lookup: CDR1 PRHDT, CDR2 FYEKMQ (reference sequence). The CDR3 has 12 residues. Trimming cost V 7 bases and J 4 bases, with 9 bases left between them. Written as DNA, the CDR3 is TGTGCCAGCACCCCCACCGCAGATACGCAGTATTTT. This codes for CASTPTADTQYF.

The genes are TRBV27 and TRBJ2-5, with D perhaps TRBD2 (5 bases). The germline V gene encodes CDR1 MNHEY and CDR2 SMNVEV (reference sequence). V was cut by 7 bases and J by 5 bases, with 17 bases left in between. The CDR3 runs 14 residues. The CDR3 bases are TGTGCCAGCACGCCCACGGGGTTAATGGAGACCCAGTACTTC. Its protein product is CASTPTGLMETQYF.

The chain is built from TRBV9 and TRBJ2-1; 8 bases map to TRBD2. Germline assignment: CDR1 SGDLS and CDR2 YYNGEE. The V gene end was trimmed by 1 base and the J gene end by 6 bases; junction bases not matched to a gene: 15. There are 18 residues in the CDR3. Here the CDR3 reads CASSVSPSAGVRGNEQFF. In nucleotides, the CDR3 is TGTGCCAGCAGCGTAAGCCCCTCAGCGGGAGTACGAGGCAATGAGCAGTTCTTC.

The sample holds a few counts of this clone. This chain joins TRBV19 and TRBJ1-4; a weak D match, TRBD1 (5 bases). CDR1 LNHDA and CDR2 SQIVND come from the germline V gene (reference sequence). The CDR3 length is 14 residues. Trimming removed 5 bases at V and 0 bases at J, with 7 bases between. CDR3: CASSQGTTNEKLFF. The CDR3 nucleotides are TGTGCCAGTAGTCAGGGAACAACTAATGAAAAACTGTTTTTT. The whole variable domain, filled in from reference TRBV19 and TRBJ1-4, reads DGGITQSPKYLFRKEGQNVTLSCEQNLNHDAMYWYRQDPGQGLRLIYYSQIVNDFQKGDIAEGYSVSREKKESFPLTVTSAQKNPTAFYLCASSQGTTNEKLFFGSGTQLSVL.

This clone was counted once. The chain uses TRBV5-1 and TRBJ2-5; 11 nucleotides align to TRBD2. In germline, CDR1 is SGHRS, CDR2 YFSETQ. The CDR3 is made up of 17 amino acids. V lost 5 bases, J lost 2 bases, and 11 bases stayed unmatched. CDR3 DNA sequence: TGCGCCAGCAGAACAGGAGGTTCTAGCGGGAGGCAAGAGACCCAGTACTTC. This sequence encodes CASRTGGSSGRQETQYF. The full variable domain, completed using reference TRBV5-1 and TRBJ2-5, is KAGVTQTPRYLIKTRGQQVTLSCSPISGHRSVSWYQQTPGQGLQFLFEYFSETQRNKGNFPGRFSGRQFSNSRSEMNVSTLELGDSALYLCASRTGGSSGRQETQYFGPGTRLLVL.